This TCR beta chain was identified in a study of blood T cells in healthy people across ages. A J-beta primer mix and a sample-barcoded 5' primer were used in a second PCR of roughly 7 to 12 cycles. TCRdb re-derived calls from the 5' RACE reads in MiXCR, one entry per CDR3 protein. Of about 1.4 million distinct CDR3 sequences listed, approximately 59% were seen once; the top ten hold more than 6%. The CDR3 is made up of 16 amino acids. V lost 4 bases and J lost 3; bases outside the gene matches: 6. The V gene's germline CDR1 is SGDLS and CDR2 YYNGEE. The sequence derives from a man aged 18 to 30 in good health. The chain carries TRBV9 and TRBJ2-1; 11 bases are shared with TRBD2. The sequenced sample was blood. CDR3 coding DNA: TGTGCCAGCAGCCCGAGACTAGCGGGGATCTACAATGAGCAGTTCTTC. Encoded protein: CASSPRLAGIYNEQFF.